These T cell receptor beta chains were read from a single sample in a study of T cell changes during pregnancy in multiple sclerosis. Method: immunoSEQ multiplex PCR; TCRdb's copy keeps in-frame clones and lacks some. Counted here are 47,000 or so clones, 85% to 90% occurring once; the ten biggest clones make up under 6.5%. The source material was peripheral blood, sampled after pregnancy. These receptors all come from a female donor in good health, enrolled as a control in a pregnancy study. The CDR3 runs from the conserved cysteine through the conserved F or W. The D gene is left open where the match is weak. Where a row states a size, it is once, few, many or the class of an expanded clone; other rows omit it.

CASSPNSGYNEQFF	TGTGCCAGCAGCCCGAATTCGGGATACAATGAGCAGTTCTTC	-	-	TRBJ2-1	TRBV7-9
CASSLEGAHRGQPQHF	TGCGCCAGCAGCTTGGAGGGCGCACACCGGGGTCAGCCCCAGCATTTT	-	-	TRBJ1-5	TRBV5-1
CASSLAGADTEAFF	TGTGCCAGCAGCTTGGCTGGGGCGGACACTGAAGCTTTCTTT	-	-	TRBJ1-1	TRBV5-4
CASSRTGSVDTQYF	TGTGCCAGCTCACGAACCGGGTCGGTAGATACGCAGTATTTT	once	-	TRBJ2-3	TRBV18
CSAGGNTEAFF	TGCAGTGCCGGGGGGAACACTGAAGCTTTCTTT	-	-	TRBJ1-1	TRBV20-1
CASSPAGQGVNYGYTF	TGTGCCAGCAGCCCGGCGGGACAGGGGGTAAACTATGGCTACACCTTC	-	TRBD1	TRBJ1-2	TRBV5-4
CASSSFKTHPAGPTDTQYF	TGTGCCAGCAGCTCATTTAAAACACATCCCGCAGGGCCCACAGATACGCAGTATTTT	-	-	TRBJ2-3	TRBV7-2
CASSWDTSPAETQYF	TGTGCCAGCAGCTGGGACACGAGCCCCGCGGAGACCCAGTACTTC	once	-	TRBJ2-5	TRBV7-2
CASSLGASGGLYNEQFF	TGTGCCAGCAGCTTGGGAGCTAGCGGGGGCCTGTACAATGAGCAGTTCTTC	-	TRBD2	TRBJ2-1	TRBV5-6
CASSPPGAFEAFF	TGTGCCAGCAGCCCTCCTGGGGCGTTTGAAGCTTTCTTT	-	-	TRBJ1-1	TRBV7-9
CASSPPRGADNEQFF	TGTGCCAGCAGTCCACCCCGGGGGGCAGACAATGAGCAGTTCTTC	-	-	TRBJ2-1	TRBV7-9
CASSDWGGAGDTQYF	TGTGCCAGCAGTGACTGGGGGGGCGCGGGAGATACGCAGTATTTT	-	-	TRBJ2-3	TRBV25-1
CASSRQGPGKNIQYF	TGTGCCAGCAGTCGTCAGGGGCCTGGAAAAAACATTCAGTACTTC	-	-	TRBJ2-4	TRBV28
CASSRDGGQWGTEAFF	TGTGCCAGCAGCCGAGACGGGGGGCAATGGGGCACTGAAGCTTTCTTT	-	-	TRBJ1-1	TRBV11-2
CAWSPGTGGGYEQYF	TGTGCCTGGAGCCCCGGGACAGGGGGAGGCTACGAGCAGTACTTC	-	TRBD1	TRBJ2-7	TRBV30
CASSLEVRGRGNEQFF	TGCGCCAGCAGCTTGGAGGTTCGCGGGAGGGGGAATGAGCAGTTCTTC	-	TRBD2	TRBJ2-1	TRBV5-1
CASSLTGNTEAFF	TGTGCCAGCAGCCTGACAGGGAACACTGAAGCTTTCTTT	-	-	TRBJ1-1	TRBV7-2
CASSLGGRENYEQYF	TGCGCCAGCAGCTTGGGGGGCAGGGAAAACTACGAGCAGTACTTC	-	-	TRBJ2-7	TRBV5-1
CASSIRTSGISEQYF	TGTGCCAGTAGTATCCGGACTAGCGGGATTAGCGAGCAGTACTTC	-	TRBD2	TRBJ2-7	TRBV19
CASTSAGREYGEQYF	TGTGCCAGCACCTCTGCGGGACGGGAATATGGCGAGCAGTACTTC	once	-	TRBJ2-7	TRBV5-6
CASSTGTSGYNEQFF	TGTGCCAGTAGTACAGGGACTAGCGGATACAATGAGCAGTTCTTC	-	TRBD2	TRBJ2-1	TRBV19
CASSPGTPVSGNTIYF	TGTGCCAGCTCACCAGGGACACCGGTCTCTGGAAACACCATATATTTT	-	-	TRBJ1-3	TRBV18
CASSTNSGRGNEQFF	TGTGCCAGCAGTACTAATAGCGGGAGGGGGAATGAGCAGTTCTTC	few	TRBD2	TRBJ2-1	TRBV27
CASSPSDRGTAYEQYF	TGTGCCAGCAGCCCCTCGGACAGGGGGACCGCCTACGAGCAGTACTTC	-	TRBD1	TRBJ2-7	TRBV5-6
CASSDRGQGAGWDNQPQHF	TGTGCCAGCAGTGACCGGGGACAGGGGGCGGGTTGGGACAATCAGCCCCAGCATTTT	-	TRBD1	TRBJ1-5	TRBV2
CASSIALASTDTQYF	TGTGCCAGTAGTATCGCTCTAGCTAGCACAGATACGCAGTATTTT	-	-	TRBJ2-3	TRBV19
CASSLPGQGYEKLFF	TGTGCCAGCTCACTTCCGGGACAAGGATATGAAAAACTGTTTTTT	once	-	TRBJ1-4	TRBV18
CASSVGTGGSGNTIYF	TGTGCCAGCAGCGTAGGAACAGGGGGCTCTGGAAACACCATATATTTT	-	TRBD1	TRBJ1-3	TRBV9
CATSRDRLNTGELFF	TGTGCCACCAGCAGGGACAGACTCAACACCGGGGAGCTGTTTTTT	-	-	TRBJ2-2	TRBV15
CASSYLDTPVQDGYTF	TGTGCCAGCAGTTACTTGGACACACCGGTCCAGGATGGCTACACCTTC	-	-	TRBJ1-2	TRBV6-6
CASSQDLGTALDYEQYF	TGTGCCAGCAGCCAAGATCTCGGGACAGCGTTGGACTACGAGCAGTACTTC	few	TRBD1	TRBJ2-7	TRBV4-2
CSVGGSQETQYF	TGCAGCGTTGGAGGCAGCCAAGAGACCCAGTACTTC	-	-	TRBJ2-5	TRBV29-1
CASNAAAMGSSYEQYF	TGTGCCAGCAACGCGGCGGCAATGGGTTCATCCTACGAGCAGTACTTC	-	-	TRBJ2-7	TRBV28
CSARGVGEAFF	TGCAGTGCTAGGGGCGTGGGTGAAGCTTTCTTT	-	-	TRBJ1-1	TRBV20-1
CASSYLSFSSTDTQYF	TGTGCCAGCAGTTACTTGTCTTTCTCTAGCACAGATACGCAGTATTTT	-	-	TRBJ2-3	TRBV6-5
CASSLIGSDTQYF	TGCGCCAGCAGCCTCATCGGTTCAGATACGCAGTATTTT	-	-	TRBJ2-3	TRBV4-1
CASSFPGDRIYGYTF	TGTGCCAGCAGCTTCCCTGGGGACAGGATTTATGGCTACACCTTC	-	TRBD1	TRBJ1-2	TRBV7-3
CASSQDRDEQYF	TGTGCCAGCAGCCAGGACAGGGACGAGCAGTACTTC	-	TRBD1	TRBJ2-7	TRBV7-9
CATSRAPGTGTEAFF	TGTGCCACCAGCAGAGCGCCGGGAACGGGCACTGAAGCTTTCTTT	-	-	TRBJ1-1	TRBV15
CASSSQRDRAANTEAFF	TGTGCCAGCAGCTCCCAACGGGACAGGGCTGCAAACACTGAAGCTTTCTTT	-	TRBD1	TRBJ1-1	TRBV5-4
CAFGTGGEQYF	TGTGCCTTTGGGACAGGGGGCGAGCAGTACTTC	-	TRBD1	TRBJ2-7	TRBV30
CASSSRTGGEQYF	TGTGCCAGCAGCTCACGGACAGGCGGCGAGCAGTACTTC	-	TRBD1	TRBJ2-7	TRBV9
CASSFFIPGQGTDEQYF	TGTGCCAGCAGTTTTTTTATCCCCGGACAGGGTACGGACGAGCAGTACTTC	few	TRBD1	TRBJ2-7	TRBV28
CASSPGLVQETQYF	TGTGCCAGCAGTCCCGGACTAGTACAAGAGACCCAGTACTTC	-	TRBD2	TRBJ2-5	TRBV6-1
CASSPKSGSGSPLHF	TGTGCCAGCAGCCCTAAGTCGGGGTCGGGTTCACCCCTCCACTTT	-	-	TRBJ1-6	TRBV16
CATSRDRGLSNEQFF	TGTGCCACCAGCAGAGACAGGGGGCTGAGTAATGAGCAGTTCTTC	-	TRBD1	TRBJ2-1	TRBV15
CASSYLTGKGANVLTF	TGTGCCAGCAGTTACTTGACAGGGAAAGGGGCCAACGTCCTGACTTTC	-	TRBD1	TRBJ2-6	TRBV6-6
CASSFYGGIAKNIQYF	TGTGCCAGCAGCTTTTATGGGGGGATAGCCAAAAACATTCAGTACTTC	-	-	TRBJ2-4	TRBV7-2
CSVLGGTGFGELFF	TGCAGCGTCCTTGGCGGGACAGGGTTCGGGGAGCTGTTTTTT	-	TRBD1	TRBJ2-2	TRBV29-1
CASSPFAGGSYEQYF	TGTGCCAGCAGCCCCTTTGCGGGTGGCTCCTACGAGCAGTACTTC	-	-	TRBJ2-7	TRBV7-6
CASSLDGGAEKLFF	TGTGCCAGCAGCTTAGATGGGGGGGCGGAAAAACTGTTTTTT	-	-	TRBJ1-4	TRBV7-6
CAIEMGGLAGGPDEQFF	TGTGCCATCGAAATGGGGGGACTAGCGGGAGGGCCAGATGAGCAGTTCTTC	-	TRBD2	TRBJ2-1	TRBV7-9
CASSSAGPQHF	TGTGCCAGTAGTTCGGCAGGTCCCCAGCATTTT	-	-	TRBJ1-5	TRBV19